Each of the 23 T cell receptor beta chains below was sequenced from the same sample in a study of blood T cell repertoires in COVID-19. This table comes from immunoSEQ multiplex PCR, and its TCRdb copy is limited to in-frame clones, with some not included. The sample records 130,000 to 150,000 clones, 80% to 90% being singletons. Sample: peripheral blood. Receptor source: a man in his sixties with active or convalescent COVID-19.

CDR3 DNA: TGTGCCAGCAGCTTAGGAGTAGGAGCTGGCTACACCTTC. Translation: CASSLGVGAGYTF. V usage is TRBV7-9 and J usage is TRBJ1-2; D uncertain. CDR1 and CDR2 (germline): SEHNR, FQNEAQ (reference sequence). Deletions cut 1 base from V and 7 bases from J, with 10 bases between. The CDR3 spans 13 residues.

This chain joins TRBV6-2 or TRBV6-3 and TRBJ1-1; maybe TRBD1 (6 bases). Germline values: CDR1 MNHEY, CDR2 SVGEGT. V was clipped by 5 bases and J by 2 bases, with 12 bases between them. The CDR3 length is 14 residues. CDR3 bases: TGTGCCAGCAGTCGTAACAGGGATAACACTGAAGCTTTCTTT. Translated: CASSRNRDNTEAFF.

CDR3 sequence: CASSFQAGYNEQFF. CDR3 DNA sequence: TGTGCCAGCAGCTTCCAGGCGGGGTACAATGAGCAGTTCTTC. The rearrangement uses TRBV7-9 and TRBJ2-1, with a tentative D call TRBD2 (6 bases). V lost 3 bases and J 4 bases, leaving 10 bases between the germline ends. Germline CDR1 reads SEHNR; CDR2 reads FQNEAQ (reference sequence). This CDR3 spans 14 amino acids.

This clone was seen ten or more times. J is TRBJ1-5 and V is TRBV9; a possible D gene is TRBD1 (6 bases). Trimming removed 1 base from V and 3 bases from J, with 11 bases in between. Looked up from germline, CDR1 is SGDLS and CDR2 is YYNGEE. CDR3 length equals 15 residues. CDR3 coding DNA: TGTGCCAGCAGCGTATCATCAGGGGCCAATCAGCCCCAGCATTTT. It translates to CASSVSSGANQPQHF.

This sequence joins TRBV12-3 or TRBV12-4 and TRBJ2-7; possible D gene TRBD1, 7 bases. V was shortened by 11 bases and J by 5 bases, with 16 bases between the two germline ends. The CDR3 runs to 12 residues. CDR3 region: CAASTGTHEQYF. The CDR3 nucleotides are TGTGCCGCCTCGACAGGGACTCACGAGCAGTACTTC.

The chain combines TRBV6-2 or TRBV6-3 with TRBJ2-1, with 10 nucleotides matching TRBD1. Germline values: CDR1 MNHEY, CDR2 SVGEGT. Germline trimming cut 0 bases from V and 7 bases from J; bases unmatched to any gene: 6. This CDR3 spans 16 amino acids. CDR3 in DNA: TGTGCCAGCAGTTACTCCGAGGACAGGGGGATTAATGAGCAGTTCTTC. Its protein product is CASSYSEDRGINEQFF.

The chain recombines TRBV5-5 with TRBJ1-2, with 9 nucleotides matching TRBD1. This CDR3 has 17 residues. Unmatched junction bases numbered 17, after V lost 4 bases and J lost 7 bases. CDR1 is SGHKS and CDR2 is YYEKEE in the germline V gene (reference sequence). CDR3 nucleotide sequence: TGTGCCAGCAGCCCAAATCCTGGACAGGGGAGGATTTTTGGCTACACCTTC. As protein: CASSPNPGQGRIFGYTF.

The rearrangement uses TRBV11-3 and TRBJ2-3, with D tentatively TRBD1 (6 bases). V shed 7 bases and J shed 0 bases, with 20 bases lying between them. The V gene's germline CDR1 is SGHNT and CDR2 YENEEA. CDR3 length: 17 residues. CDR3 DNA sequence: TGTGCCAGCAACCTTATACAGGGATTCCTGAGCACAGATACGCAGTATTTT. Amino acids: CASNLIQGFLSTDTQYF.

This chain links TRBV24-1 with TRBJ2-2, with TRBD1 as a possible D gene (6 bases). The CDR3 sequence is 15 residues long. Trimming shortened V by 4 bases and J by 4 bases, and 12 bases separated the two germline ends. Germline CDR1 reads KGHDR; CDR2 reads SFDVKD. CDR3 protein: CATSESGHTTGELFF. DNA of the CDR3: TGTGCCACCAGTGAGTCGGGACATACCACCGGGGAGCTGTTTTTT.

V gene TRBV2 combines with J gene TRBJ1-1; weak D call: TRBD1 (6 bases). The CDR3 length is 14 residues. V was trimmed by 3 bases and J by 4 bases, leaving 12 bases between them. Germline V gene lookup returns CDR1 SNHLY and CDR2 FYNNEI. The CDR3, as DNA: TGTGCCAGCAGTGATGGGCAGGGGAGCACTGAAGCTTTCTTT. Its translation: CASSDGQGSTEAFF.

At least ten counts were recorded for this clone. V and J are TRBV11-3 and TRBJ2-7, with D possibly TRBD1 on 5 matching bases. The germline V and J ends were trimmed by 2 bases and 3 bases, with 14 bases remaining between them. The CDR3 covers 15 residues. Germline CDR1 and CDR2: SGHNT and YENEEA. The CDR3: CASSLSTGDYYEQYF. The CDR3, as DNA: TGTGCCAGCAGCTTAAGTACAGGAGATTACTACGAGCAGTACTTC. The variable domain in full, with the rest retrieved from reference TRBV11-3 and TRBJ2-7, is EAGVVQSPRYKIIEKKQPVAFWCNPISGHNTLYWYLQNLGQGPELLIRYENEEAVDDSQLPKDRFSAERLKGVDSTLKIQPAELGDSAVYLCASSLSTGDYYEQYFGPGTRLTVT.

The rearrangement uses TRBV19 and TRBJ1-1; D is ambiguous. This CDR3 spans 15 amino acids. Germline V gene lookup returns CDR1 LNHDA and CDR2 SQIVND (reference sequence). Between the trimmed V and J ends, which lost 9 bases and 3 bases, there was a span of 20 bases. CDR3 sequence reads: CASGPGKIRDTEAFF. The CDR3 DNA reads TGTGCCAGCGGTCCCGGGAAAATTAGGGACACTGAAGCTTTCTTT.

In DNA form, the CDR3 reads TGTGCCAGCAGCTTAGTGGGGAGTAGAGCCGGGGAGCTGTTTTTT. Translating it yields CASSLVGSRAGELFF. The V call is TRBV11-2, the J call TRBJ2-2; a possible D gene is TRBD2 (5 bases). V shed 1 base and J shed 6 bases, with 12 bases lying between them. CDR1 is SGHAT, CDR2 FQNNGV, per germline. The CDR3 consists of 15 residues. The variable domain in full, completed from reference TRBV11-2 and TRBJ2-2, reads EAGVAQSPRYKIIEKRQSVAFWCNPISGHATLYWYQQILGQGPKLLIQFQNNGVVDDSQLPKDRFSAERLKGVDSTLKIQPAKLEDSAVYLCASSLVGSRAGELFFGEGSRLTVL.

The rearrangement links TRBV12-3 or TRBV12-4 to TRBJ1-2; TRBD1 is a possible D gene (6 bases). Trimming took off 5 bases at V and 5 bases at J, with 12 bases between the two ends. The CDR3 has 13 amino acids. This chain's CDR3 is CASSGGILYGYTF. In DNA, the CDR3 is TGTGCCAGCAGTGGGGGCATACTATATGGCTACACCTTC.

The genes are TRBV6-2 or TRBV6-3 and TRBJ1-3; no clear D. The germline V gene encodes CDR1 MNHEY and CDR2 SVGEGT. The CDR3 sequence is 13 residues long. V gave up 5 bases and J gave up 1 base, with 6 bases separating them. The CDR3, as DNA: TGTGCCAGCAGTCGAGAGTCTGGAAACACCATATATTTT. Protein sequence: CASSRESGNTIYF.

J is TRBJ2-2 and V is TRBV11-2, with TRBD1 matching over 8 bases. This CDR3 is 14 amino acids long. J gave up 7 bases and V 6 bases, and 7 bases lay outside the gene matches. Germline lookup yields CDR1 SGHAT and CDR2 FQNNGV. The CDR3 sequence is CASSSTGEYGELFF. As DNA, the CDR3 is TGTGCCAGCAGTTCGACAGGGGAATACGGGGAGCTGTTTTTT.

The chain carries TRBV30 and TRBJ2-7; the D gene is possibly TRBD1 (6 bases). Trimming removed 1 base at V and 5 bases at J, with 18 bases between. The CDR3 loop spans 15 amino acids. Germline CDR1 and CDR2: GTSNPN and SVGIG (reference sequence). CDR3 protein: CAWSGAGQIRHEQYV. CDR3 nucleotides: TGTGCCTGGAGTGGGGCCGGACAGATTCGCCACGAGCAGTACGTC.

This clone is a singleton in its sample. V usage is TRBV4-3 and J usage is TRBJ2-5, with TRBD2 identical over 7 bases. From germline, CDR1 is LGHNA and CDR2 YSLEER. CDR3 size: 15 residues. V lost 3 bases to trimming and J lost 2 bases; unmatched junction nucleotides: 6. The CDR3 reads CASSQYLAEQETQYF. CDR3 nucleotides: TGCGCCAGCAGCCAGTACCTAGCGGAGCAAGAGACCCAGTACTTC.

The chain employs TRBV7-8 and TRBJ1-6; 11 bases agree with TRBD1. J was trimmed by 8 bases and V by 7 bases; bases with no gene match: 10. Germline-derived CDR1 and CDR2 are SGHVS and FQNEAQ. The CDR3 has 16 amino acids. For the CDR3, the DNA is TGTGCCAGCACCAACCTCGGGACAGGGGGGTATTCACCCCTCCACTTT. This encodes CASTNLGTGGYSPLHF.

The chain recombines TRBV18 with TRBJ2-1; D possibly corresponds to TRBD1 (7 bases). The V gene lost 5 bases and the J gene lost 8 bases, with 16 bases spanning the gap. The length of the CDR3 is 14 residues. Germline V gene lookup returns CDR1 KGHSH and CDR2 LQKENI. CDR3 amino acids: CASSNRGLGDEQFF. As DNA, the CDR3 is TGTGCCAGCTCAAACAGGGGACTCGGCGATGAGCAGTTCTTC.

This clone has only a few counts. This chain connects TRBV30 to TRBJ1-2; TRBD1 agrees at 11 bases. Per germline, CDR1 GTSNPN and CDR2 SVGIG (reference sequence). J lost 3 bases, V lost 5 bases, and 2 bases had no gene match. There are 13 residues in the CDR3. Here the CDR3 reads CAWGGQGDYGYTF. In DNA form, the CDR3 reads TGTGCCTGGGGGGGACAGGGGGACTATGGCTACACCTTC.

The chain joins TRBV3-1 (or the pseudogene TRBV3-2) to TRBJ1-5, with 7 positions matching TRBD1. Germline CDR1 LGHDT, CDR2 YNNKEL (reference sequence). V was clipped by 0 bases and J by 9 bases; unmatched bases: 8. The CDR3 extends over 15 amino acids. The CDR3 is CASSQDNQGVGPQHF. The CDR3 nucleotides read TGTGCCAGCAGCCAAGACAACCAGGGGGTGGGGCCCCAGCATTTT.

The chain has TRBV7-6 and TRBJ2-7; TRBD2 matches at 10 bases. V was pared by 5 bases and J by 7 bases, with 11 bases of the junction left unmatched. Germline V gene lookup returns CDR1 SGHVS and CDR2 FNYEAQ. The CDR3 spans 15 residues. As DNA, the CDR3 is TGTGCCAGCAGCCCCCTTCTAGCGGGAGAGGGGGAGCAGTACGTC. Protein product: CASSPLLAGEGEQYV.